The next 18 T cell receptor beta chains were all read from a single sample in a study of sequential checkpoint blockade in melanoma. Only in-frame clones appear in the TCRdb table, and some are missing; sequencing was by immunoSEQ multiplex PCR. The sample yields 32,000 or so clones, under 90% seen once. Treatment indicated: randomized to nivolumab then ipilimumab (arm A) or the reverse (arm B). The starting material was CD8+ T cells sorted from blood (inferred from file names), obtained from a patient given nivolumab and ipilimumab in sequence. The receptors shown here come from a human donor with melanoma.

CDR3 residues: CASSPDWDRGEGLFF. DNA of the CDR3: TGTGCCAGCAGTCCGGACTGGGACAGGGGGGAGGGACTGTTTTTT. This sequence joins TRBV27 and TRBJ1-4, with 11 bases aligning to TRBD1. The CDR3 spans 15 residues. The trim removed 5 bases at V and 13 bases at J, leaving 12 bases unmatched. Germline assignment: CDR1 MNHEY and CDR2 SMNVEV (reference sequence).

This clone was counted between two and nine times. The V gene is TRBV4-2, the J gene TRBJ2-2; 7 bases align to TRBD2. The CDR3 is made up of 16 amino acids. Germline CDR1 reads LGHNA; CDR2 reads YNFKEQ. With V trimmed by 4 bases and J by 2 bases, 7 bases remained unmatched. This CDR3 reads CASSPRGTTNTGELFF. CDR3 nucleotides: TGTGCCAGCAGCCCCCGTGGGACTACAAACACCGGGGAGCTGTTTTTT.

This clone was recorded once. This chain uses TRBV9 with TRBJ2-7, with 13 bases matching TRBD2. Losses at the gene ends were 6 bases for V and 7 bases for J; bases not matched to a gene: 7. The germline CDR1 and CDR2 sequences are SGDLS and YYNGEE. The CDR3 spans 14 residues. In DNA form, the CDR3 reads TGTGCCAGCACCAGGACTAGCGGGAGTCGAGAGCAGTACTTC. Translation gives CASTRTSGSREQYF.

J is TRBJ1-5 and V is TRBV27, with 9 bases aligning to TRBD1. Germline CDR1 is MNHEY and CDR2 is SMNVEV (reference sequence). The CDR3 loop spans 14 amino acids. Germline trimming cut 5 bases from V and 6 bases from J; bases unmatched to any gene: 5. The CDR3 loop reads CASSTGGIGQPQHF. The CDR3 DNA reads as TGTGCCAGCAGTACAGGGGGCATAGGTCAGCCCCAGCATTTT.

The rearrangement uses TRBV4-1 and TRBJ1-4; 10 bases fit TRBD1. V trimming: 2 bases; J trimming: 6 bases; junction bases outside the gene matches: 6. The CDR3 contains 16 residues. The germline gives CDR1 MGHRA, CDR2 YSYEKL. This CDR3 is CASSQPPGTGDEKLFF. The CDR3 coding sequence is TGCGCCAGCAGCCAACCCCCCGGGACAGGGGATGAAAAACTGTTTTTT.

The chain employs TRBV6-1 and TRBJ2-3, with 7 nucleotides matching TRBD1. CDR3 length equals 15 residues. The ends lost 3 bases at V and 3 bases at J; junction bases unmatched: 6. Germline loops: CDR1 MNHNS, CDR2 SASEGT. The CDR3 sequence is CASSDHRGLTDTQYF. CDR3 nucleotides: TGTGCCAGCAGTGATCACAGGGGATTGACAGATACGCAGTATTTT.

The gene calls are TRBV19 and TRBJ2-7; tentative D call: TRBD2 (6 bases). The CDR3 loop spans 13 amino acids. With 6 bases removed from V and 7 bases from J, the gap between germline ends came to 16 bases. Germline CDR1 and CDR2: LNHDA and SQIVND (reference sequence). CDR3 in DNA: TGTGCCAGTAGGGGGACTCTAATTGGGGAGCAGTACTTC. Protein sequence: CASRGTLIGEQYF.

The genes are TRBV7-9 and TRBJ2-1, with 9 bases aligning to TRBD2. CDR3 size: 14 residues. With 11 bases clipped from V and 8 bases from J, the junction kept 13 bases outside the gene matches. In germline, CDR1 is SEHNR, CDR2 FQNEAQ (reference sequence). CDR3 region: CAGRGGGAKDEQFF. CDR3 DNA: TGTGCCGGACGTGGCGGGGGGGCGAAGGATGAGCAGTTCTTC.

This sequence joins TRBV13 and TRBJ1-2; D might be TRBD1 (6 bases). CDR3 length: 17 amino acids. V was cut by 0 bases and J by 0 bases, with 14 bases left in between. The germline gives CDR1 PRHDT, CDR2 FYEKMQ (reference sequence). CDR3 in amino acids: CASSLGLGRGTNYGYTF. In DNA form, the CDR3 reads TGTGCCAGCAGCTTAGGTCTGGGCAGGGGAACTAACTATGGCTACACCTTC. Full variable domain (rest looked up from reference TRBV13 and TRBJ1-2): AAGVIQSPRHLIKEKRETATLKCYPIPRHDTVYWYQQGPGQDPQFLISFYEKMQSDKGSIPDRFSAQQFSDYHSELNMSSLELGDSALYFCASSLGLGRGTNYGYTFGSGTRLTVV.

This clone was seen once. This chain uses TRBV2 with TRBJ2-7, with TRBD1 matching over 10 bases. Germline trimming cut 8 bases from V and 1 base from J; bases unmatched to any gene: 8. The CDR3 covers 15 residues. The germline V gene encodes CDR1 SNHLY and CDR2 FYNNEI. CDR3 nucleotides: TGTGCCAGCTTTCCCGGGACAGGGGTGTCCTACGAGCAGTACTTC. Amino acid sequence: CASFPGTGVSYEQYF. The full variable domain, with the rest looked up from reference TRBV2 and TRBJ2-7, is EPEVTQTPSHQVTQMGQEVILRCVPISNHLYFYWYRQILGQKVEFLVSFYNNEISEKSEIFDDQFSVERPDGSNFTLKIRSTKLEDSAMYFCASFPGTGVSYEQYFGPGTRLTVT.

The V and J genes are TRBV7-8 and TRBJ1-6; D is unresolved. CDR3 length: 14 amino acids. V lost 5 bases and J 7 bases, leaving 12 bases between the germline ends. CDR1 SGHVS and CDR2 FQNEAQ come from the germline V gene. The CDR3 nucleotides are TGTGCCAGCAGCACCGGGGTCAAAAATTCACCCCTCCACTTT. This translates into CASSTGVKNSPLHF.

The J gene is TRBJ2-7, the V gene TRBV5-5; TRBD1 might be the D (5 bases). This CDR3 contains 14 residues. Germline loops: CDR1 SGHKS, CDR2 YYEKEE (reference sequence). Trimming removed 2 bases from V and 2 bases from J, with 11 bases in between. The CDR3 sequence: CASSFFRQPYEQYF. The DNA for the CDR3 is TGTGCCAGCAGCTTTTTTAGACAGCCCTACGAGCAGTACTTC. Together with reference TRBV5-5 and TRBJ2-7, the CDR3 gives the full variable domain: DAGVTQSPTHLIKTRGQQVTLRCSPISGHKSVSWYQQVLGQGPQFIFQYYEKEERGRGNFPDRFSARQFPNYSSELNVNALLLGDSALYLCASSFFRQPYEQYFGPGTRLTVT.

This clone showed up just a few times. The chain employs TRBV28 and TRBJ1-5; perhaps TRBD1 as D (6 bases). CDR1 MDHEN and CDR2 SYDVKM come from the germline V gene. The CDR3 loop spans 14 amino acids. Trimming cost V 6 bases and J 5 bases, with 14 bases left between them. As DNA, the CDR3 is TGTGCCAGCAGGGGCAGGGGTTGGGATCAGCCCCAGCATTTT. The encoded protein is CASRGRGWDQPQHF.

This chain uses TRBV10-2 with TRBJ2-1; TRBD2 aligns across 12 bases. The germline CDR1 and CDR2 sequences are WSHSY and SAAADI. Trimming cost V 2 bases and J 7 bases; bases outside gene matches: 9. This CDR3 has 17 amino acids. The chain's CDR3 is CASSERLAGVLWNEQFF. CDR3 in DNA: TGCGCCAGCAGTGAGCGACTAGCGGGGGTCCTCTGGAATGAGCAGTTCTTC.

This clone was found a few times. J is TRBJ2-5 and V is TRBV5-4; TRBD2 matches 16 bases. Germline CDR1 and CDR2: SGHNT and YYREEE (reference sequence). This CDR3 has 17 residues. After removal of 4 bases from V and 3 bases from J, the junction contained 6 bases not matched to a gene. The CDR3 reads CASSPPGTSGGEETQYF. The CDR3 DNA sequence: TGTGCCAGCAGCCCCCCTGGGACTAGCGGGGGGGAAGAGACCCAGTACTTC. The entire variable domain, with the rest obtained from reference TRBV5-4 and TRBJ2-5, is as follows: ETGVTQSPTHLIKTRGQQVTLRCSSQSGHNTVSWYQQALGQGPQFIFQYYREEENGRGNFPPRFSGLQFPNYSSELNVNALELDDSALYLCASSPPGTSGGEETQYFGPGTRLLVL.

The chain joins TRBV6-4 to TRBJ1-1; D is uncertain. The CDR3 runs 15 residues. Germline V gene lookup returns CDR1 MRHNA and CDR2 SNTAGT. V lost 4 bases, J lost 4 bases, and 16 bases lay in between. CDR3 nucleotides: TGTGCCAGCAGTGTGTGGCCCGGTCGGGTCACTGAAGCTTTCTTT. Encoded protein: CASSVWPGRVTEAFF.

This clone is classed as medium-sized (0.01 to 0.1%). The rearrangement joins TRBV28 to TRBJ2-7, with D perhaps matching TRBD1 (5 bases). V was shortened by 3 bases and J by 1 base, with 10 bases between the two germline ends. CDR1 MDHEN and CDR2 SYDVKM come from the germline V gene. The CDR3 runs to 14 residues. The DNA of the CDR3 is TGTGCCAGCAGTTTTGCAGGGATGTCCTACGAGCAGTACTTC. Its protein is CASSFAGMSYEQYF.

CDR3 amino acids: CATSSTGGEETQYF. For the CDR3, the DNA is TGTGCCACCAGTTCGACAGGGGGGGAAGAGACCCAGTACTTC. The chain couples TRBV15 to TRBJ2-5, with 9 bases fitting TRBD1. The V and J ends lost 6 bases and 3 bases, in that order; junction bases with no gene match: 5. The CDR3 runs to 14 residues. In germline, CDR1 is LNHNV, CDR2 YYDKDF (reference sequence).